The 14 T cell receptor beta chains given below trace back to one sample, sequenced in a study of blood T cell repertoires in COVID-19 (dated by TCRdb to between 2020 and 2021). Receptors were amplified or captured by the immunoSEQ multiplex PCR assay. Not all clones reach the TCRdb copy of this immuneACCESS table, which keeps in-frame sequences only. Checked studies attribute under half of the gap to unresolved V genes and leave the rest unexplained. In this sample the table shows 200,000 to 250,000 clones, roughly 80% of which occur a single time. Of the sample, about 7.4% is held by the ten largest clones. The specimen was peripheral blood. These TCRs come from a woman aged 50 to 60 with acute or convalescent COVID-19.

The chain is built from TRBV10-1 and TRBJ2-5; 7 positions agree with TRBD1. This CDR3 contains 14 residues. Trimming removed 0 bases from V and 5 bases from J; junction bases left unmatched: 3. CDR1 and CDR2 (germline): WNHNN, SYGVQD (reference sequence). This CDR3 is CASSESGGEETQYF. The CDR3 DNA reads TGCGCCAGCAGTGAGTCAGGGGGCGAGGAGACCCAGTACTTC.

V and J are TRBV7-9 and TRBJ2-3; D may be TRBD1 (5 bases). The ends were cut back, 5 bases at V and 1 base at J, with 13 bases in the middle. The CDR3 spans 15 residues. CDR1 SEHNR and CDR2 FQNEAQ come from the germline V gene (reference sequence). Here the CDR3 DNA reads TGTGCCAGCAGCGCGAAGGGCAGGGGCACAGATACGCAGTATTTT. Amino acids: CASSAKGRGTDTQYF.

The chain combines TRBV6-5 with TRBJ2-7; weak D call: TRBD2 (6 bases). Germline V CDR1 and CDR2: MNHEY, SVGAGI. Trimming pared 6 bases from V and 1 base from J, leaving 10 bases between. The CDR3 is made up of 13 amino acids. Here the CDR3 reads CASRGDLSYEQYF. CDR3 bases: TGTGCCAGCAGGGGGGACTTATCCTACGAGCAGTACTTC.

The rearrangement uses TRBV2 and TRBJ2-7; TRBD2 is a possible D gene (6 bases). The CDR3 is made up of 13 amino acids. Germline V gene lookup returns CDR1 SNHLY and CDR2 FYNNEI. Between the trimmed V and J ends, which lost 11 bases and 2 bases, there was a span of 16 bases. CDR3 amino acids: CAPGGRSPYEQYF. The CDR3, as DNA: TGTGCCCCCGGTGGGAGGTCGCCCTACGAGCAGTACTTC.

The V and J genes are TRBV5-1 and TRBJ2-3; 9 bases match TRBD1. CDR3 length: 13 residues. The junction had 12 bases not matched to a gene; V was cut back by 7 bases and J by 12 bases. Germline assignment: CDR1 SGHRS and CDR2 YFSETQ. CDR3 amino acids: CASSSLRDRVQYF. CDR3 sequence (DNA): TGCGCCAGCTCCTCTCTCCGGGACAGGGTACAGTATTTT.

The chain is built from TRBV6-4 and TRBJ2-3; TRBD1 matches at 11 bases. CDR1 is MRHNA and CDR2 is SNTAGT in the germline V gene. CDR3 length: 16 amino acids. V was clipped by 4 bases and J by 2 bases; unmatched bases: 5. CDR3 DNA: TGTGCCAGCAGTGTCCGGACAGGGGGCTCCACAGATACGCAGTATTTT. It encodes CASSVRTGGSTDTQYF.

DNA of the CDR3: TGTGCCAGCAGCCCGATAGGGGCCCATAATGAAAAACTGTTTTTT. Protein sequence: CASSPIGAHNEKLFF. The chain carries TRBV14 and TRBJ1-4; D perhaps matches TRBD1 (5 bases). The CDR3 is 15 residues long. The germline gives CDR1 SGHDN, CDR2 FVKESK. Deletions cut 4 bases from V and 4 bases from J, with 13 bases between. Using reference TRBV14 and TRBJ1-4 for the parts outside the CDR3, the full variable domain is EAGVTQFPSHSVIEKGQTVTLRCDPISGHDNLYWYRRVMGKEIKFLLHFVKESKQDESGMPNNRFLAERTGGTYSTLKVQPAELEDSGVYFCASSPIGAHNEKLFFGSGTQLSVL.

The sample holds one count of this clone. This sequence joins TRBV5-1 and TRBJ2-1, with 10 bases matching TRBD2. Germline lookup yields CDR1 SGHRS and CDR2 YFSETQ. The J segment lost 4 bases and the V segment lost 0 bases, leaving 4 bases of the junction unmatched. The CDR3 has 16 residues. In nucleotides, the CDR3 is TGCGCCAGCAGCTTGGTGGTAGCGGGGGGATACAATGAGCAGTTCTTC. Protein sequence: CASSLVVAGGYNEQFF.

This rearrangement joins TRBV24-1 to TRBJ1-2, with 7 positions matching TRBD1. This CDR3 spans 17 amino acids. V shed 2 bases and J 4 bases; nucleotides not matched to a gene: 12. The germline V gene encodes CDR1 KGHDR and CDR2 SFDVKD. The CDR3 reads CATSDYFSRGKGYGYTF. In DNA form, the CDR3 reads TGTGCCACCAGTGATTACTTCTCCAGGGGGAAGGGCTATGGCTACACCTTC.

V gene TRBV18 combines with J gene TRBJ1-5, with 7 bases aligning to TRBD1. Germline V lookup: CDR1 KGHSH, CDR2 LQKENI. This CDR3 contains 15 residues. V shed 1 base and J 6 bases; nucleotides not matched to a gene: 6. The CDR3 region has the DNA TGTGCCAGCTCACCACAGGGGGCGTTGGGTCAGCCCCAGCATTTT. It is translated as CASSPQGALGQPQHF. The complete variable domain, with remaining parts taken from reference TRBV18 and TRBJ1-5, reads NAGVMQNPRHLVRRRGQEARLRCSPMKGHSHVYWYRQLPEEGLKFMVYLQKENIIDESGMPKERFSAEFPKEGPSILRIQQVVRGDSAAYFCASSPQGALGQPQHFGDGTRLSIL.

The chain uses TRBV6-4 and TRBJ1-1; D gene uncertain. Trimming took 3 bases from V and 1 from J, leaving 6 bases between them. CDR1 MRHNA and CDR2 SNTAGT come from the germline V gene. The CDR3 contains 13 residues. CDR3 region: CASSESKNTEAFF. The CDR3, as DNA: TGTGCCAGCAGTGAGTCCAAGAACACTGAAGCTTTCTTT.

In its sample, this clone was seen once. The chain recombines TRBV5-5 with TRBJ1-2; a weak D match, TRBD1 (5 bases). V gave up 6 bases and J gave up 4 bases, with 10 bases separating them. Germline V gene sequence: CDR1 SGHKS, CDR2 YYEKEE (reference sequence). The CDR3 contains 12 residues. The CDR3 DNA sequence: TGTGCCAGCACCCCGACAGTCTATGGCTACACCTTC. As protein: CASTPTVYGYTF.

V is TRBV2 and J is TRBJ1-6, with no clear D. Trimming removed 4 bases from V and 9 bases from J, with 4 bases in between. The CDR3 consists of 11 residues. CDR1 and CDR2 (germline): SNHLY, FYNNEI. The DNA for the CDR3 is TGTGCCAGCAGTGTATCTTCACCCCTCCACTTT. Translating it yields CASSVSSPLHF.

This chain connects TRBV7-2 to TRBJ1-1; D gene unclear. Between the trimmed V and J ends, which lost 4 bases and 6 bases, there was a span of 21 bases. The CDR3 length is 16 residues. Germline values: CDR1 SGHTA, CDR2 FQGNSA. CDR3 sequence (DNA): TGTGCCAGCAGCTCTACTTTCCCAGGTTCCGGGGCTGAAGCTTTCTTT. Amino acids: CASSSTFPGSGAEAFF.